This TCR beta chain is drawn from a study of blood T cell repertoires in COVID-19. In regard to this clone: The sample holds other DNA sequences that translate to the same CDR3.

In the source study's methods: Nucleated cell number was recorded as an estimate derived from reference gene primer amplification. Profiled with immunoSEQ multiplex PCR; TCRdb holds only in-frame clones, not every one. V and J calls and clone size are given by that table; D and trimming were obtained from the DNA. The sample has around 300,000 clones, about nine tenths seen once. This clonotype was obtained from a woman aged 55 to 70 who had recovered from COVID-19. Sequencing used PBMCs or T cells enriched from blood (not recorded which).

The CDR3: CASSFGGGTEAFF. The DNA for the CDR3 is TGTGCCAGCAGTTTCGGGGGGGGCACTGAAGCTTTCTTT. The chain uses TRBV27 and TRBJ1-1; D perhaps matches TRBD1 (5 bases). This CDR3 comprises 13 residues. CDR1 is MNHEY and CDR2 is SMNVEV in the germline V gene (reference sequence). V dropped 3 bases and J dropped 4 bases, with 9 bases sitting between them.